The next 4 T cell receptor beta chains were all read from a single sample in a study of T cells in Graves' hyperthyroidism and ophthalmopathy. There were TCR beta CDR3 regions amplified from RNA transcripts. When the TCR CDR3 underwent first-round RT-PCR, the HTBI primer set was used. From the multiplex PCR reads, TCRdb called clonotypes with MiXCR, one entry per CDR3 protein. The sample holds about 690,000 distinct CDR3 sequences, approximately 15% seen once. The specimen was blood. These receptors came from a man aged 45-65 years with Graves' hyperthyroidism.

Many counts were recorded for this clonotype. V gene TRBV27 combines with J gene TRBJ2-7; D perhaps matches TRBD2 (6 bases). V lost 10 bases and J 2 bases, leaving 18 bases between the germline ends. The length of the CDR3 is 14 residues. Per the germline V gene, CDR1 is MNHEY and CDR2 is SMNVEV (reference sequence). In DNA form, the CDR3 reads TGTGCCACCATTGACAGCGCGGGAACCTACGAGCAGTACTTC. Protein sequence: CATIDSAGTYEQYF.

This clonotype has only one observation. The CDR3 DNA is TGCGCCAGCAGAAGACAGGGTTTCGACTATGGCTACACCTTC. Encoded protein: CASRRQGFDYGYTF. The V call is TRBV4-1, the J call TRBJ1-2, with 7 bases fitting TRBD1. CDR3 length: 14 residues. Germline CDR1 MGHRA, CDR2 YSYEKL. V shed 6 bases and J 3 bases; nucleotides not matched to a gene: 7.

This clonotype was counted a few times. The rearrangement uses TRBV5-1 and TRBJ2-3; D is perhaps TRBD1 (5 bases). CDR3 size: 13 residues. Germline CDR1 SGHRS, CDR2 YFSETQ. Trimming shortened V by 9 bases and J by 4 bases, and 15 bases separated the two germline ends. The CDR3 nucleotides are TGCGCCACCTCCGTCCAGGGCTCAGATACGCAGTATTTT. The encoded protein is CATSVQGSDTQYF. Full variable domain (outside the CDR3, taken from reference TRBV5-1 and TRBJ2-3): KAGVTQTPRYLIKTRGQQVTLSCSPISGHRSVSWYQQTPGQGLQFLFEYFSETQRNKGNFPGRFSGRQFSNSRSEMNVSTLELGDSALYLCATSVQGSDTQYFGPGTRLTVL.

This clonotype was recorded at least ten times. The chain carries TRBV27 and TRBJ2-5; 12 positions match TRBD2. The CDR3 loop spans 17 amino acids. The germline V gene has CDR1 MNHEY and CDR2 SMNVEV (reference sequence). V was pared by 3 bases and J by 3 bases, with 8 bases of the junction left unmatched. The CDR3 region is CASSFIPTSGGEETQYF. The CDR3 DNA sequence: TGTGCCAGCAGTTTCATCCCGACTAGCGGGGGAGAAGAGACCCAGTACTTC.